The 5 T cell receptor beta chains presented below share a single source sample, sequenced in a study of CXCR3-negative and CXCR3-positive naive CD8 T cells. 5' RACE with UMI labels generated the TRB cDNA libraries. TCRdb re-called the 5' RACE reads; every CDR3 protein appears as one record, without DNA. The listing contains around 88,000 distinct CDR3 sequences. These receptors' antigens are unknown. General study points: Researchers report that CXCR3-positive naive cells carry more hydrophobic TRB CDR3s than CXCR3-negative naive cells.

The sequencing input was naive CXCR3+ CD8+ T cells from blood. Stated subset: CD45RO-CCR7+CD27+CD95- naive CD8+ T cells expressing CXCR3 (TNR3+). The receptors shown here come from a human donor in good health. Some clones in this sample may be carry-over from other donors' samples.

The rearrangement links TRBV5-1 to TRBJ1-1; absent DNA, TCRdb's TRBD1 call cannot be checked. CDR1 SGHRS and CDR2 YFSETQ come from the germline V gene. The CDR3 runs 14 residues. The CDR3 loop is CASSFQGLDTEAFF.

The V gene is TRBV29-1, the J gene TRBJ2-5; there is no DNA to check the TCRdb D call of TRBD2. This CDR3 is built from 15 residues. Germline CDR1 reads SQVTM; CDR2 reads ANQGSEA. CDR3 sequence: CSVDMEGIEEETQYF.

The rearrangement uses TRBV6-2 or TRBV6-3 and TRBJ2-7; lacking DNA, the TRBD1 call made by TCRdb goes unchecked. Per the germline V gene, CDR1 is MNHEY and CDR2 is SVGEGT. This CDR3 region has 14 residues. CDR3 sequence reads: CASSYTTGADEQYF.

The V gene is TRBV6-5, the J gene TRBJ2-1; TCRdb's D gene call, TRBD2, goes unchecked for lack of DNA. The CDR3 contains 14 residues. Germline V gene sequence: CDR1 MNHEY, CDR2 SVGAGI. CDR3 residues: CASSYEGLGNEQFF.

The V call is TRBV18, the J call TRBJ2-7; no DNA is available, so the TRBD2 call from TCRdb remains unchecked. The CDR3 is 15 residues long. Germline CDR1 and CDR2: KGHSH and LQKENI. The CDR3 spells CASSPPLAGAYEQYF.